This T cell receptor beta chain derives from a study of T cell changes during pregnancy in multiple sclerosis. TCRdb keeps only in-frame clones here, not all; method: immunoSEQ multiplex PCR. The sample lists approximately 53,000 clones, about 92% occurring once. The CDR3 has 17 amino acids. Germline CDR1 and CDR2: MNHEY and SMNVEV (reference sequence). J gave up 2 bases and V 3 bases, and 6 bases lay outside the gene matches. The J gene is TRBJ2-1, the V gene TRBV27; TRBD2 aligns across 11 bases. Sequencing used CD4+ T cells from peripheral blood mononuclear cells, obtained before pregnancy. The clonotype comes from a female donor with multiple sclerosis, enrolled in a pregnancy study. The CDR3 here is CASSFLAGGQAYNEQFF. The CDR3 DNA reads TGTGCCAGCAGTTTTTTAGCGGGAGGGCAGGCCTACAATGAGCAGTTCTTC.